One T cell receptor (beta chain) is described in this entry. Here immunoSEQ multiplex PCR was the method, and the copy in TCRdb shows in-frame clones only, minus some. The top ten hold 2.5% to 3.5% of the sample, which has more than 50,000 clones, about 72% seen once. This entry belongs to a study of radiotherapy plus CTLA-4 blockade in lung cancer. V gave up 5 bases and J gave up 2 bases; unmatched junction bases: 4. CDR1 and CDR2 from the germline V gene are LNHDA and SQIVND (reference sequence). CDR3 length: 15 residues. This sequence was found in a human donor with non-small cell lung cancer who had a complete response to radiotherapy plus ipilimumab. The sequencing here drew on peripheral blood, taken from a patient treated with radiotherapy plus ipilimumab. The rearrangement joins TRBV19 to TRBJ2-3; 10 nucleotides align to TRBD2. CDR3 in DNA: TGTGCCAGTAGTCCCGGACTAGCGGACACAGATACGCAGTATTTT. Amino acid sequence: CASSPGLADTDTQYF.